What follows are 23 T cell receptor beta chains derived from one specimen sequenced in a study of identical twins. TCRdb re-derived calls from the 5' RACE reads in MiXCR, one entry per CDR3 protein. This sample has under 1 million distinct CDR3 sequences, with over 9% found just once. In addition, the sample was reused for a study of yellow fever vaccine responses in identical twins.

The sample consisted of PBMCs. Source of these receptors: a woman aged 18 to 35 in good health.

The J gene is TRBJ1-2, the V gene TRBV5-5; TRBD1 is a possible D gene (6 bases). V lost 5 bases and J lost 8, with 13 bases in between. The CDR3 has 12 residues. The germline V gene has CDR1 SGHKS and CDR2 YYEKEE (reference sequence). This CDR3 reads CASSPDSFGYTF. CDR3 sequence (DNA): TGTGCCAGCAGTCCGGACAGCTTCGGCTACACCTTC.

This clonotype was seen more than once but under ten times. The CDR3: CASSDLVGDTQYF. The CDR3 DNA reads as TGTGCCAGCAGTGACCTAGTGGGGGATACGCAGTATTTT. V usage is TRBV2 and J usage is TRBJ2-3; D not certain. From germline, CDR1 is SNHLY and CDR2 FYNNEI. CDR3 length: 13 amino acids. V lost 3 bases and J lost 6, with 10 bases in between.

This chain connects TRBV20-1 to TRBJ2-1; D is unresolved. The CDR3 spans 16 residues. V was cut by 0 bases and J by 4 bases, with 16 bases left in between. Per germline, CDR1 DFQATT and CDR2 SNEGSKA (reference sequence). CDR3 in amino acids: CSARDGQLLMYNEQFF. The CDR3 bases are TGCAGTGCTAGAGATGGTCAGTTATTGATGTACAATGAGCAGTTCTTC.

This chain uses TRBV29-1 with TRBJ2-5; 10 bases fit TRBD2. Germline trimming cut 0 bases from V and 4 bases from J; bases unmatched to any gene: 5. The germline gives CDR1 SQVTM, CDR2 ANQGSEA. The CDR3 is made up of 15 amino acids. CDR3 nucleotide sequence: TGCAGCGTTGAAGAATGGCTAGCGGGGGCAGAGACCCAGTACTTC. Translated: CSVEEWLAGAETQYF.

This clonotype was seen only a few times. The chain carries TRBV27 and TRBJ2-5, with D uncertain. Between the trimmed V and J ends, which lost 6 bases and 0 bases, there was a span of 5 bases. The CDR3 covers 12 residues. Per the germline V gene, CDR1 is MNHEY and CDR2 is SMNVEV (reference sequence). DNA of the CDR3: TGTGCCAGCAGGCAAAACCAAGAGACCCAGTACTTC. Protein sequence: CASRQNQETQYF.

V usage is TRBV4-1 and J usage is TRBJ2-1; possibly TRBD1 for D (5 bases). CDR1 is MGHRA and CDR2 is YSYEKL in the germline V gene. This CDR3 is 16 amino acids long. V shed 3 bases and J shed 0 bases, with 12 bases lying between them. In DNA form, the CDR3 reads TGCGCCAGCAGCCAGGACACCCCTAGCTCCTACAATGAGCAGTTCTTC. It specifies CASSQDTPSSYNEQFF.

This clonotype was recorded a few times. The chain has TRBV5-5 and TRBJ2-6; D is uncertain. This CDR3 contains 15 residues. V gave up 0 bases and J gave up 4 bases, with 8 bases separating them. The V gene's germline CDR1 is SGHKS and CDR2 YYEKEE (reference sequence). The CDR3 region is CASSLDLVGANVLTF. The CDR3 nucleotides read TGTGCCAGCAGCTTGGATCTGGTGGGGGCCAACGTCCTGACTTTC.

This clonotype was counted only a few times. The V gene is TRBV28, the J gene TRBJ2-5; TRBD1 is a possible D gene (6 bases). CDR1 MDHEN and CDR2 SYDVKM come from the germline V gene. Trimming took 10 bases from V and 6 from J, leaving 24 bases between them. This CDR3 has 15 residues. CDR3 DNA: TGTGCCACCCCCATTTGGGGGCGGCGTGGGAAGACCCAGTACTTC. It yields the protein CATPIWGRRGKTQYF.

V gene TRBV28 combines with J gene TRBJ1-1, with D possibly matching TRBD1 (5 bases). The CDR3 runs 16 residues. Trimming stripped 2 bases from V and 0 bases from J, with 13 bases between. The germline gives CDR1 MDHEN, CDR2 SYDVKM. CDR3 sequence (DNA): TGTGCCAGCAGTTTAGGGGCAGACTTTATGAACACTGAAGCTTTCTTT. This encodes CASSLGADFMNTEAFF.

The chain employs TRBV24-1 and TRBJ2-5, with D perhaps TRBD2 (7 bases). This CDR3 is 16 amino acids long. The ends were cut back, 3 bases at V and 2 bases at J, with 15 bases in the middle. Germline CDR1 KGHDR, CDR2 SFDVKD. CDR3 nucleotides: TGTGCCACCAGTGATGGGGGCGCGGGGGAACAAGAGACCCAGTACTTC. Amino acid sequence: CATSDGGAGEQETQYF.

The chain is built from TRBV14 and TRBJ2-4; TRBD2 is a possible D gene (5 bases). Per germline, CDR1 SGHDN and CDR2 FVKESK. V lost 0 bases, J lost 10 bases, and 19 bases lay in between. The CDR3 totals 16 residues. This chain's CDR3 is CASSQEGPTESGIQYF. As DNA, the CDR3 is TGTGCCAGCAGCCAAGAAGGCCCCACAGAATCGGGGATTCAGTACTTC.

This clonotype showed up many times. The V gene is TRBV7-9, the J gene TRBJ2-1; 7 positions agree with TRBD2. CDR1 and CDR2 (germline): SEHNR, FQNEAQ (reference sequence). Germline trimming cut 3 bases from V and 5 bases from J; bases unmatched to any gene: 10. The CDR3 is made up of 16 amino acids. The CDR3 nucleotides are TGTGCCAGCAGCTTTCTAGCGGAGAACCGAAACAATGAGCAGTTCTTC. As protein: CASSFLAENRNNEQFF.

The chain uses TRBV10-1 and TRBJ2-3; D could derive from TRBD1 or TRBD2 (5 bases each). Germline values: CDR1 WNHNN, CDR2 SYGVQD (reference sequence). Trimming cost V 7 bases and J 2 bases, with 13 bases left between them. The CDR3 contains 14 residues. The CDR3 loop reads CASTRDRTTDTQYF. The CDR3 DNA follows: TGCGCCAGCACCCGGGACCGAACCACAGATACGCAGTATTTT.

This clonotype occurred a few times. The chain is built from TRBV5-1 and TRBJ2-5; possibly TRBD1 or TRBD2 for D (6 bases each). CDR1 is SGHRS and CDR2 is YFSETQ in the germline V gene. Trimming took 0 bases from V and 5 from J, leaving 14 bases between them. The CDR3 runs 15 residues. In DNA form, the CDR3 reads TGCGCCAGCAGCTTGGACTCGGGGGCCGGGGAGACCCAGTACTTC. This codes for CASSLDSGAGETQYF. The full variable domain, completed using reference TRBV5-1 and TRBJ2-5, is KAGVTQTPRYLIKTRGQQVTLSCSPISGHRSVSWYQQTPGQGLQFLFEYFSETQRNKGNFPGRFSGRQFSNSRSEMNVSTLELGDSALYLCASSLDSGAGETQYFGPGTRLLVL.

This clonotype was detected ten times or more. This chain connects TRBV6-5 to TRBJ2-7, with 9 bases that match TRBD1. The ends lost 2 bases at V and 6 bases at J; junction bases unmatched: 8. Germline CDR1 and CDR2: MNHEY and SVGAGI. The CDR3 has 15 residues. The CDR3 sequence: CASSYVWTGEAEQYF. Here the CDR3 DNA reads TGTGCCAGCAGTTACGTCTGGACAGGGGAGGCCGAGCAGTACTTC.

This clonotype was picked up a small number of times. The V call is TRBV5-1, the J call TRBJ2-6; 7 nucleotides match TRBD1. Germline CDR1 is SGHRS and CDR2 is YFSETQ. The CDR3 has 16 residues. With 4 bases clipped from V and 2 bases from J, the junction kept 6 bases outside the gene matches. This CDR3 is CASSPAGTAGANVLTF. The CDR3 DNA follows: TGCGCCAGCAGCCCCGCAGGGACAGCTGGGGCCAACGTCCTGACTTTC.

This clonotype was picked up a small number of times. The rearrangement joins TRBV12-3 or TRBV12-4 to TRBJ2-1; no clear D gene. V was shortened by 1 base and J by 0 bases, with 10 bases between the two germline ends. The CDR3 covers 16 residues. CDR3 nucleotides: TGTGCCAGCAGTTTAGGAAGTCCCAGCTCCTACAATGAGCAGTTCTTC. Encoded protein: CASSLGSPSSYNEQFF.

CDR3 sequence (DNA): TGTGCCAGCAGTTACACCGACCCTGTGAACACTGAAGCTTTCTTT. This gives the protein CASSYTDPVNTEAFF. The genes are TRBV6-2 or TRBV6-3 and TRBJ1-1; D unresolved. This CDR3 region has 15 residues. Germline values: CDR1 MNHEY, CDR2 SVGEGT. Trimming took off 2 bases at V and 0 bases at J, with 10 bases between the two ends.

The chain joins TRBV20-1 to TRBJ1-1; D is undetermined. V dropped 6 bases and J dropped 1 base, with 12 bases sitting between them. Germline V gene data show CDR1 as DFQATT and CDR2 as SNEGSKA (reference sequence). This CDR3 is 13 amino acids long. The CDR3 spells CSASGGRNTEAFF. The CDR3 DNA sequence: TGCAGTGCCTCGGGAGGGCGGAACACTGAAGCTTTCTTT.

The chain couples TRBV10-3 to TRBJ1-4, with D perhaps matching TRBD1 (6 bases). The CDR3 runs 14 residues. V was pared by 3 bases and J by 6 bases, with 11 bases between. The germline CDR1 and CDR2 sequences are ENHRY and SYGVKD. The CDR3 DNA reads as TGTGCCATCAGTGACCAGGGGACGGATGAAAAACTGTTTTTT. Translated, it gives CAISDQGTDEKLFF.

The rearrangement joins TRBV15 to TRBJ2-3, with D unclear. Trimming removed 5 bases from V and 6 bases from J, with 9 bases in between. This CDR3 spans 12 amino acids. In germline, CDR1 is LNHNV, CDR2 YYDKDF (reference sequence). The CDR3 spells CATSSDADTQYF. CDR3 nucleotide sequence: TGTGCCACCAGCTCAGATGCCGATACGCAGTATTTT. Using reference TRBV15 and TRBJ2-3 for the parts outside the CDR3, the full variable domain is DAMVIQNPRYQVTQFGKPVTLSCSQTLNHNVMYWYQQKSSQAPKLLFHYYDKDFNNEADTPDNFQSRRPNTSFCFLDIRSPGLGDTAMYLCATSSDADTQYFGPGTRLTVL.

This clonotype was seen at least ten times. The V and J genes are TRBV25-1 and TRBJ1-1; tentatively, D is TRBD1 (6 bases). Germline V gene lookup returns CDR1 MGHDK and CDR2 SYGVNS. This CDR3 contains 15 residues. V was cut by 6 bases and J by 0 bases, with 14 bases left in between. CDR3 loop: CASRRARGLNTEAFF. Written as DNA, the CDR3 is TGTGCCAGCAGGAGGGCGCGGGGGCTGAACACTGAAGCTTTCTTT. The full variable domain, completed using reference TRBV25-1 and TRBJ1-1, is EADIYQTPRYLVIGTGKKITLECSQTMGHDKMYWYQQDPGMELHLIHYSYGVNSTEKGDLSSESTVSRIRTEHFPLTLESARPSHTSQYLCASRRARGLNTEAFFGQGTRLTVV.

This clonotype has just a few counts. CDR3 loop: CASSQESGGFEQYV. CDR3 bases: TGCGCCAGCAGCCAAGAGTCAGGGGGCTTCGAGCAGTACGTC. V gene TRBV4-1 combines with J gene TRBJ2-7; 8 positions match TRBD1. J lost 6 bases, V lost 0 bases, and 4 bases had no gene match. Germline lookup yields CDR1 MGHRA and CDR2 YSYEKL. CDR3 length equals 14 residues.